One sample yielded the 20 T cell receptor beta chains listed below, sequenced in a study of T cells after yellow fever vaccination. MiXCR was run by TCRdb on the 5' RACE reads, yielding one entry per CDR3 protein. The sample holds roughly 300,000 distinct CDR3 sequences; roughly 7.5% are singletons and the top ten take around 17%. Source: PBMCs, taken roughly seven weeks after the first yellow fever vaccination. These receptors were collected from a man between 18 and 29 years old who received the YFV17D yellow fever vaccine.

The rearrangement links TRBV4-3 to TRBJ1-1; 8 positions agree with TRBD1. V dropped 1 base and J dropped 6; count of bases not matched to a gene: 16. Germline assignment: CDR1 LGHNA and CDR2 YSLEER. The CDR3 extends over 18 amino acids. The CDR3 DNA reads as TGCGCCAGCAGCCAAGGCCCAGGGGGCGCGAATAGCCCCGCTGAAGCTTTCTTT. Translation: CASSQGPGGANSPAEAFF.

This clonotype was found a few times. The chain recombines TRBV4-3 with TRBJ1-2; D call uncertain. From germline, CDR1 is LGHNA and CDR2 YSLEER. This CDR3 has 14 amino acids. Trimming stripped 0 bases from V and 8 bases from J, with 13 bases between. This CDR3 is CASSQDPGSGGYTF. In DNA, the CDR3 is TGCGCCAGCAGCCAAGATCCGGGAAGTGGCGGCTACACCTTC.

The CDR3 sequence: CASSSGQPGALHF. For the CDR3, the DNA is TGTGCCAGCAGCTCTGGACAGCCAGGGGCCCTCCACTTT. The chain combines TRBV5-4 with TRBJ1-6, with D possibly TRBD1 on 6 matching bases. Germline V lookup: CDR1 SGHNT, CDR2 YYREEE (reference sequence). Trimming left V 3 bases short and J 14 bases short, with 15 bases between. This CDR3 has 13 amino acids.

This clonotype has only a few counts. The chain combines TRBV5-5 with TRBJ2-3; possible D gene TRBD2, 6 bases. Germline values: CDR1 SGHKS, CDR2 YYEKEE (reference sequence). The CDR3 totals 15 residues. V dropped 0 bases and J dropped 6 bases, with 14 bases sitting between them. The DNA for the CDR3 is TGTGCCAGCAGCTTGGCCAATAGGGAGGTTGATACGCAGTATTTT. Its protein is CASSLANREVDTQYF. Full variable domain (rest looked up from reference TRBV5-5 and TRBJ2-3): DAGVTQSPTHLIKTRGQQVTLRCSPISGHKSVSWYQQVLGQGPQFIFQYYEKEERGRGNFPDRFSARQFPNYSSELNVNALLLGDSALYLCASSLANREVDTQYFGPGTRLTVL.

This clonotype was counted only a few times. This chain joins TRBV7-9 and TRBJ2-2; no definite D call. The CDR3 runs 15 residues. Deletions cut 2 bases from V and 6 bases from J, with 13 bases between. Germline V gene data show CDR1 as SEHNR and CDR2 as FQNEAQ (reference sequence). CDR3 nucleotide sequence: TGTGCCAGCAGCTTAAGAAGGCCCGCACCCGGGGAGCTGTTTTTT. This gives the protein CASSLRRPAPGELFF.

Turning to this clonotype: One end of the junction fails to match germline, which may point to a read error. The V gene is TRBV15, the J gene TRBJ2-2; the D gene could be TRBD1 or TRBD2 (6 bases each). Germline CDR1 and CDR2: LNHNV and YYDKDF (reference sequence). This CDR3 is 14 amino acids long. The CDR3 DNA reads TGTGCCACCAGCGACCTGGGGGGCACCGTGGAGCTGTTTTTT. Its translation: CATSDLGGTVELFF. Full variable domain (outside the CDR3, taken from reference TRBV15 and TRBJ2-2): DAMVIQNPRYQVTQFGKPVTLSCSQTLNHNVMYWYQQKSSQAPKLLFHYYDKDFNNEADTPDNFQSRRPNTSFCFLDIRSPGLGDTAMYLCATSDLGGTVELFFGEGSRLTVL.

This clonotype turned up a few times. The chain uses TRBV7-2 and TRBJ2-3; 8 bases map to TRBD2. Trimming at V came to 1 base and at J to 2 bases, leaving 2 bases not matched to a gene. This CDR3 has 15 residues. CDR1 and CDR2 from the germline V gene are SGHTA and FQGNSA. In DNA form, the CDR3 reads TGTGCCAGCAGCTTAGGTAGCGGGAACACAGATACGCAGTATTTT. It is translated as CASSLGSGNTDTQYF.

This clonotype was found a few times. The chain is built from TRBV24-1 and TRBJ2-7; D uncertain. Germline CDR1 reads KGHDR; CDR2 reads SFDVKD. Trimming removed 4 bases at V and 4 bases at J, with 4 bases between. CDR3 size: 11 residues. The CDR3 nucleotides read TGTGCCACCAGTGAGGGATACGAGCAGTACTTC. Translating it yields CATSEGYEQYF.

This clonotype was counted a few times. The chain links TRBV7-3 to TRBJ2-7; 7 bases are shared with TRBD1. V was clipped by 5 bases and J by 6 bases; unmatched bases: 13. Germline V gene data show CDR1 as SGHTA and CDR2 as FQGTGA. The CDR3 is 15 amino acids. CDR3 nucleotides: TGTGCCAGCAGCCCGCGTCCAGGGGGTATTTCCGAGCAGTACTTC. Its translation is CASSPRPGGISEQYF.

This clonotype appeared a few times. Relative to the germline gene, one junction end is altered; a read error may explain this. The rearrangement uses TRBV5-4 and TRBJ1-1; D is undetermined. CDR3 length equals 11 residues. The germline V gene encodes CDR1 SGHNT and CDR2 YYREEE (reference sequence). The CDR3 loop is CASSFGPTYCF. The CDR3 DNA follows: TGTGCCAGCAGTTTTGGCCCCACTTATTGCTTT.

The chain links TRBV12-3 or TRBV12-4 to TRBJ2-5; a weak D match, TRBD1 (6 bases). The CDR3 extends over 13 amino acids. Trimming removed 5 bases from V and 4 bases from J, with 11 bases in between. The CDR3 DNA follows: TGTGCCAGCAGTACAGGGTGGAGAGAGACCCAGTACTTC. Protein sequence: CASSTGWRETQYF.

There are a few counts of this clonotype. V usage is TRBV19 and J usage is TRBJ2-1, with D unresolved. The CDR3 spans 12 residues. Trimming shortened V by 3 bases and J by 8 bases, and 8 bases separated the two germline ends. CDR1 is LNHDA and CDR2 is SQIVND in the germline V gene (reference sequence). In nucleotides, the CDR3 is TGTGCCAGTAGTATTGCAGGATATGAGCAGTTCTTC. Residues: CASSIAGYEQFF.

The chain joins TRBV6-2 or TRBV6-3 to TRBJ1-4; tentative D call: TRBD1 (5 bases). The CDR3 is 12 amino acids. Per the germline V gene, CDR1 is MNHEY and CDR2 is SVGEGT. V was cut by 4 bases and J by 9 bases, with 9 bases left in between. CDR3 region: CASSSQGKKLFF. In DNA form, the CDR3 reads TGTGCCAGCAGTTCGCAGGGAAAAAAACTGTTTTTT.

This clonotype showed up just a few times. This chain uses TRBV5-6 with TRBJ1-1; the D gene is possibly TRBD1 (5 bases). This CDR3 has 15 amino acids. V was shortened by 0 bases and J by 4 bases, with 13 bases between the two germline ends. Germline CDR1 SGHDT, CDR2 YYEEEE. CDR3 bases: TGTGCCAGCAGCTTGGATCGGGTGGGGGGCACTGAAGCTTTCTTT. This sequence encodes CASSLDRVGGTEAFF.

This clonotype was observed many times. The chain combines TRBV12-3 or TRBV12-4 with TRBJ1-6; D might be TRBD1 (5 bases). The V and J ends lost 6 bases and 10 bases respectively, with 19 bases between them. This CDR3 is 15 amino acids long. CDR3 protein: CASSLRDPRDSPLHF. The DNA of the CDR3 is TGTGCCAGCAGCCTTCGGGACCCTAGGGACTCACCCCTCCACTTT.

The V and J genes are TRBV20-1 and TRBJ2-7; tentatively, D is TRBD2 (5 bases). The CDR3 runs 16 residues. CDR1 and CDR2 (germline): DFQATT, SNEGSKA (reference sequence). V was pared by 0 bases and J by 2 bases, with 17 bases between. Here the CDR3 reads CSARDLVGGLTYEQYF. The CDR3 bases are TGCAGTGCTAGAGATCTGGTAGGAGGACTTACCTACGAGCAGTACTTC.

This clonotype was seen more than once but under ten times. The chain carries TRBV19 and TRBJ1-1; D not resolved. Germline V lookup: CDR1 LNHDA, CDR2 SQIVND (reference sequence). With 0 bases removed from V and 6 bases from J, the gap between germline ends came to 14 bases. The CDR3 is 15 amino acids. CDR3 protein: CASSIEKGLRAEAFF. CDR3 in DNA: TGTGCCAGTAGTATAGAGAAGGGCCTCCGCGCTGAAGCTTTCTTT.

This clonotype was counted a few times. V usage is TRBV4-2 and J usage is TRBJ2-3; D ambiguous. Germline V gene lookup returns CDR1 LGHNA and CDR2 YNFKEQ. The CDR3 runs 15 residues. V was shortened by 1 base and J by 3 bases, with 11 bases between the two germline ends. Written as DNA, the CDR3 is TGTGCCAGCAGCCAAGGCCTGAGGCGGACAGATACGCAGTATTTT. Protein product: CASSQGLRRTDTQYF.

This clonotype has more than one count but fewer than ten. This chain joins TRBV6-5 and TRBJ2-2, with D possibly matching TRBD2 (6 bases). The V end lost 2 bases, the J end lost 5 bases, and 9 bases lay between the germline ends. From germline, CDR1 is MNHEY and CDR2 SVGAGI. CDR3 length: 14 residues. The CDR3 protein is CASSYGGRTGELFF. Written as DNA, the CDR3 is TGTGCCAGCAGTTACGGGGGGAGAACCGGGGAGCTGTTTTTT.

There are many counts of this clonotype. The chain carries TRBV5-1 and TRBJ2-2, with 8 bases aligning to TRBD2. The CDR3 is 16 amino acids. The J segment lost 5 bases and the V segment lost 0 bases, leaving 6 bases of the junction unmatched. The germline CDR1 and CDR2 sequences are SGHRS and YFSETQ. Here the CDR3 DNA reads TGCGCCAGCAGCTTGGCCCAACTAGCGGTTACCGGGGAGCTGTTTTTT. Translation: CASSLAQLAVTGELFF.